The T cell receptor (beta chain) described here comes from a study of control samples from healthy donors and cancer patients. Clones were read by immunoSEQ multiplex PCR, and TCRdb kept only the in-frame ones, dropping some. There are about 140,000 clones in the sample; 94% occur only once, and around 14% lies in the top ten. Trimming took 7 bases from V and 1 from J, leaving 8 bases between them. The germline gives CDR1 SGHDT, CDR2 YYEEEE. The CDR3 sequence is 12 residues long. The sequenced sample consisted of blood. This clonotype was sampled from a man aged 40-49 years in good health. This chain connects TRBV5-6 to TRBJ1-1; D is undetermined. In DNA, the CDR3 is TGTGCCAGCCGGACGGGGAACACTGAAGCTTTCTTT. It yields the protein CASRTGNTEAFF. The entire variable domain, with the rest obtained from reference TRBV5-6 and TRBJ1-1, is as follows: DAGVTQSPTHLIKTRGQQVTLRCSPKSGHDTVSWYQQALGQGPQFIFQYYEEEERQRGNFPDRFSGHQFPNYSSELNVNALLLGDSALYLCASRTGNTEAFFGQGTRLTVV.